Below are 11 T cell receptor beta chains sequenced from a single sample in a study of T cell repertoires in cytomegalovirus infection. These TCRs are of unknown antigen specificity. TCRdb called the reads again in MiXCR, with one record for every CDR3 protein. The sample contains approximately 730,000 distinct CDR3 sequences, around a third of which appear only once. The sequences come from cultured PBMCs, collected from culture after CMV antigen stimulation. The receptors here all came from a human donor in good health (CMV status not recorded). Some clones in this sample may be carry-over from other donors' samples.

The chain combines TRBV30 with TRBJ1-2; D not certain. The germline V and J ends were trimmed by 4 bases and 0 bases, with 6 bases remaining between them. This CDR3 has 12 residues. CDR1 GTSNPN and CDR2 SVGIG come from the germline V gene (reference sequence). CDR3 in DNA: TGTGCCTGGAAACCCACTAACTATGGCTACACCTTC. Translating gives CAWKPTNYGYTF.

This clonotype was counted ten times or more. The V call is TRBV7-2, the J call TRBJ1-5; D may be TRBD1 (5 bases). Germline V CDR1 and CDR2: SGHTA, FQGNSA. This CDR3 has 13 amino acids. Trimming left V 10 bases short and J 5 bases short, with 15 bases between. The CDR3 bases are TGTGCCATCGGCCAGGGTCTGGATCAGCCCCAGCATTTT. Protein: CAIGQGLDQPQHF.

For this clonotype: One junction end does not reproduce the germline sequence, and a read error may be involved. V is TRBV28 and J is TRBJ1-6; 10 bases line up with TRBD1. CDR3 length equals 16 residues. The germline CDR1 and CDR2 sequences are MDHEN and SYDVKM. The CDR3 DNA reads TGTGCCGGCAGTCCGTTGACAGGGGGCCCGGATTCACCCCTCCACTTT. Its protein is CAGSPLTGGPDSPLHF.

This clonotype was counted at least ten times. This chain connects TRBV7-2 to TRBJ2-3; the D gene could be TRBD1 or TRBD2 (5 bases each). The V gene lost 5 bases and the J gene lost 1 base, with 16 bases spanning the gap. The germline gives CDR1 SGHTA, CDR2 FQGNSA. The CDR3 extends over 16 amino acids. CDR3 sequence (DNA): TGTGCCAGCAGCCCAGACTTCGGGACCGGCACAGATACGCAGTATTTT. It yields the protein CASSPDFGTGTDTQYF.

This clonotype was picked up many times. The chain combines TRBV7-2 with TRBJ2-3; 8 bases match TRBD2. Germline V gene lookup returns CDR1 SGHTA and CDR2 FQGNSA. This CDR3 spans 15 amino acids. Trimming at V came to 5 bases and at J to 1 base, leaving 5 bases not matched to a gene. The CDR3: CASSRAGGGTDTQYF. In nucleotides, the CDR3 is TGTGCCAGCAGCCGTGCGGGGGGCGGCACAGATACGCAGTATTTT.

J is TRBJ2-1 and V is TRBV7-2; 10 positions agree with TRBD2. Near its end, the DNA agrees better with TRBJ2-7, so the J call may be wrong. Germline CDR1 SGHTA, CDR2 FQGNSA. The CDR3 totals 16 residues. The CDR3: CASRRTSGSSYNEQYF. The CDR3 DNA reads TGTGCCAGCAGGCGGACTAGCGGAAGCTCCTACAATGAGCAGTACTTC.

The gene calls are TRBV6-5 and TRBJ2-3; 13 nucleotides agree with TRBD2. V gave up 6 bases and J gave up 2 bases; unmatched junction bases: 5. The CDR3 contains 16 residues. Per germline, CDR1 MNHEY and CDR2 SVGAGI. The CDR3 region is CASSAGLAGFTDTQYF. The CDR3 DNA reads as TGTGCCAGCAGCGCGGGACTAGCGGGGTTCACAGATACGCAGTATTTT.

This clonotype occurred a few times. The gene calls are TRBV20-1 and TRBJ1-2; D perhaps matches TRBD1 (6 bases). The germline V gene has CDR1 DFQATT and CDR2 SNEGSKA (reference sequence). This CDR3 comprises 13 residues. The V end lost 3 bases, the J end lost 1 base, and 9 bases lay between the germline ends. CDR3 sequence: CSARAGVNYGYTF. The CDR3 nucleotides read TGCAGTGCTAGGGCAGGGGTTAACTATGGCTACACCTTC.

Ten or more counts support this clonotype. The V gene is TRBV7-8, the J gene TRBJ1-1, with 9 bases fitting TRBD1. In germline, CDR1 is SGHVS, CDR2 FQNEAQ. With 5 bases clipped from V and 4 bases from J, the junction kept 5 bases outside the gene matches. The CDR3 length is 14 residues. Here the CDR3 DNA reads TGTGCCAGCAGCGCAAGACAGGGGGGCACTGAAGCTTTCTTT. Protein: CASSARQGGTEAFF. Together with reference TRBV7-8 and TRBJ1-1, the CDR3 gives the full variable domain: GAGVSQSPRYKVAKRGQDVALRCDPISGHVSLFWYQQALGQGPEFLTYFQNEAQLDKSGLPSDRFFAERPEGSVSTLKIQRTQQEDSAVYLCASSARQGGTEAFFGQGTRLTVV.

This clonotype has a handful of counts. The V gene is TRBV7-2, the J gene TRBJ1-1; D is ambiguous. Deletions cut 1 base from V and 8 bases from J, with 17 bases between. Germline V gene sequence: CDR1 SGHTA, CDR2 FQGNSA. This CDR3 contains 15 residues. The CDR3 loop is CASSLDRTGSGEAFF. In DNA, the CDR3 is TGTGCCAGCAGCTTAGATCGGACGGGCTCTGGAGAAGCTTTCTTT. The variable domain in full, with the rest retrieved from reference TRBV7-2 and TRBJ1-1, is GAGVSQSPSNKVTEKGKDVELRCDPISGHTALYWYRQSLGQGLEFLIYFQGNSAPDKSGLPSDRFSAERTGGSVSTLTIQRTQQEDSAVYLCASSLDRTGSGEAFFGQGTRLTVV.

This clonotype was detected only a few times. This sequence joins TRBV20-1 and TRBJ1-2; 7 nucleotides agree with TRBD1. The germline gives CDR1 DFQATT, CDR2 SNEGSKA (reference sequence). This CDR3 region has 18 residues. Unmatched junction bases numbered 20, after V lost 3 bases and J lost 4 bases. Here the CDR3 reads CSAREPKWDSDFFYGYTF. The DNA for the CDR3 is TGCAGTGCTAGGGAGCCGAAGTGGGACAGCGACTTCTTCTATGGCTACACCTTC.